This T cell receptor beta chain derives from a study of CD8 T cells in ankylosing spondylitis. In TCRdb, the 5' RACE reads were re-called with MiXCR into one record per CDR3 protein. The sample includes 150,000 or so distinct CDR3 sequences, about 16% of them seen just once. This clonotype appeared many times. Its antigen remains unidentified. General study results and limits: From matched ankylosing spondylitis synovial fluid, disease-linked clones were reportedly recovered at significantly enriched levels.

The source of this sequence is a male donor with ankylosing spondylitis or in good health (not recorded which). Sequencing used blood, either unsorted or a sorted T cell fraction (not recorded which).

The CDR3 region is CASSPGWRVDLEKLFF. Written as DNA, the CDR3 is TGCGCCAGCAGCCCGGGCTGGCGAGTGGATCTAGAAAAACTGTTTTTT. V and J are TRBV5-1 and TRBJ1-4, with no clear D. The CDR3 is 16 amino acids. Germline lookup yields CDR1 SGHRS and CDR2 YFSETQ. Trimming cost V 4 bases and J 8 bases, with 21 bases left between them. Drawing the rest from reference TRBV5-1 and TRBJ1-4, the complete variable domain is KAGVTQTPRYLIKTRGQQVTLSCSPISGHRSVSWYQQTPGQGLQFLFEYFSETQRNKGNFPGRFSGRQFSNSRSEMNVSTLELGDSALYLCASSPGWRVDLEKLFFGSGTQLSVL.